This TCR beta chain stems from a study of identical twins. Study-wide results and caveats: Analyses of zero insertions could, in part, be confounded by invariant MAIT and iNKT cells. Alpha sequences out of frame and shared by twins had excess low generation probability.

TCRdb redid the calling of the 5' RACE reads with MiXCR, one entry per CDR3 protein. The sample carries about 240,000 distinct CDR3 sequences, approximately 7.3% recorded once. This clonotype was recorded many times. Its specificity is unknown. The CDR3 sequence is 13 residues long. Deletions cut 4 bases from V and 1 base from J, with 10 bases between. Germline lookup yields CDR1 SQVTM and CDR2 ANQGSEA. These data also formed part of another study, on yellow fever vaccine responses in identical twins.

The sample consisted of CD8+ T cells sorted from blood. The chain uses TRBV29-1 and TRBJ1-1; D remains unclear. The sequence derives from a woman under 30 in good health. CDR3 bases: TGCAGCGTTGTGTCGGGTACGAACACTGAAGCTTTCTTT. Amino acid sequence: CSVVSGTNTEAFF.